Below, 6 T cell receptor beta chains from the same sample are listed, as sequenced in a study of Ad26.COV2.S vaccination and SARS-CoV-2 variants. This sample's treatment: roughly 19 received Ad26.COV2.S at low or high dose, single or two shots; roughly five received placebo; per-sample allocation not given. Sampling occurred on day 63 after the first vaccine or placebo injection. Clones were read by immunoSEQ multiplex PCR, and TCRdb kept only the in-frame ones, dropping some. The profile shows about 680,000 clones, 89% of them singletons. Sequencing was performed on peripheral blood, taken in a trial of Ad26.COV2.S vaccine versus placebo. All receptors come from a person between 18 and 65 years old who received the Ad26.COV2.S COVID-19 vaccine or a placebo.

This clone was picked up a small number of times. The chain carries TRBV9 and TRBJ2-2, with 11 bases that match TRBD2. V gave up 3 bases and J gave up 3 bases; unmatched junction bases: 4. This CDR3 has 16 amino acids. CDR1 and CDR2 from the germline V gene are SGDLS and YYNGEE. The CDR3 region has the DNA TGTGCCAGCAGCGGTAGCGGGGGGGCTTACACCGGGGAGCTGTTTTTT. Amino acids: CASSGSGGAYTGELFF.

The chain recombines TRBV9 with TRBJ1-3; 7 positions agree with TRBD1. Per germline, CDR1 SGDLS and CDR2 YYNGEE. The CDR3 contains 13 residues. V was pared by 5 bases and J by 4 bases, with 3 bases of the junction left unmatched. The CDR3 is CASRSGGGNTIYF. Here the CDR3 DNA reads TGTGCCAGCAGGTCAGGGGGGGGAAACACCATATATTTT.

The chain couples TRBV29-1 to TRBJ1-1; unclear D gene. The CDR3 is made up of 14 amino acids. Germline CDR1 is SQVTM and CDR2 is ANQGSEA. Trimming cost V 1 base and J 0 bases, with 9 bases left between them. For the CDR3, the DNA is TGCAGCGTTGAAGTAGGAACCATGAACACTGAAGCTTTCTTT. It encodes CSVEVGTMNTEAFF.

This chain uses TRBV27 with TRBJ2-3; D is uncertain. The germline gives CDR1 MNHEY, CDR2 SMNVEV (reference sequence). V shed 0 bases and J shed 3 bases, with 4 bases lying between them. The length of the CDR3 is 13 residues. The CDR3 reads CASSLSWTDTQYF. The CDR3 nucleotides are TGTGCCAGCAGTTTATCCTGGACAGATACGCAGTATTTT.

The CDR3 is CASSLDSARYNEQFF. The CDR3 bases are TGCGCCAGCAGCTTGGACAGCGCGAGGTACAATGAGCAGTTCTTC. The chain carries TRBV5-1 and TRBJ2-1; D not resolved. Germline V gene data show CDR1 as SGHRS and CDR2 as YFSETQ. Trimming cost V 0 bases and J 4 bases, with 11 bases left between them. The CDR3 has 15 residues.

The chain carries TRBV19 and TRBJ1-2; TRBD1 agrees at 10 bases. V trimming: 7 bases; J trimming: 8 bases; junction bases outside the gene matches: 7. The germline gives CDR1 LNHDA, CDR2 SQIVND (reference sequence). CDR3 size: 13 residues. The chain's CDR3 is CASTRQGARGYTF. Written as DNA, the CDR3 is TGTGCCAGTACTCGACAGGGGGCGCGCGGCTACACCTTC.